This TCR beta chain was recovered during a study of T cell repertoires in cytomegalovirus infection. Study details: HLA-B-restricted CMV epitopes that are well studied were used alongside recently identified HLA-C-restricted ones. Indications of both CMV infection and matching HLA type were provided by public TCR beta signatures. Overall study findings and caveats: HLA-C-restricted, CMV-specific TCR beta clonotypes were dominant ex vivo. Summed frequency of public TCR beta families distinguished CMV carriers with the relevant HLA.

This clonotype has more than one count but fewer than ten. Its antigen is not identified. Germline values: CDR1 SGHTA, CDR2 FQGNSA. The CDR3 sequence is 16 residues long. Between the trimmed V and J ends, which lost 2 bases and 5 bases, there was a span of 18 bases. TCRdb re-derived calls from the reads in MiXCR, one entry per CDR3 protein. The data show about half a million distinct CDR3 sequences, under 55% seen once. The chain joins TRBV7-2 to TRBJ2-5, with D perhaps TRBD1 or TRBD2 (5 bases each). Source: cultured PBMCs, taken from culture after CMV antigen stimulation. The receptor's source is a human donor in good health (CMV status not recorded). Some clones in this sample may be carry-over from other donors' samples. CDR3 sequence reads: CASSLLGLGVSETQYF. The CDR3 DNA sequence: TGTGCCAGCAGCTTATTGGGGTTGGGGGTTTCGGAGACCCAGTACTTC.